Sequencing of this T cell receptor (beta chain) was carried out in a study of shared clonotypes between healthy human individuals. Trimming removed 0 bases at V and 7 bases at J, with 13 bases between. Germline V lookup: CDR1 MNHEY, CDR2 SVGAGI. The CDR3 has 15 residues. The table came from immunoSEQ multiplex PCR; TCRdb's copy has only in-frame clones and leaves some out. The table shows some 2,000,000 clones, with 95% occurring only once. This sequence originates from a man aged 18-30 years in good health. The genes are TRBV6-5 and TRBJ2-1; a weak D match, TRBD2 (5 bases). The sample taken for sequencing was naive CD4+ T cells sorted from blood. This sample's subset: CD45RA+ positively selected. CDR3 protein: CASSYSSDLGNEQFF. The CDR3 region has the DNA TGTGCCAGCAGTTACTCGTCGGACTTAGGGAATGAGCAGTTCTTC.